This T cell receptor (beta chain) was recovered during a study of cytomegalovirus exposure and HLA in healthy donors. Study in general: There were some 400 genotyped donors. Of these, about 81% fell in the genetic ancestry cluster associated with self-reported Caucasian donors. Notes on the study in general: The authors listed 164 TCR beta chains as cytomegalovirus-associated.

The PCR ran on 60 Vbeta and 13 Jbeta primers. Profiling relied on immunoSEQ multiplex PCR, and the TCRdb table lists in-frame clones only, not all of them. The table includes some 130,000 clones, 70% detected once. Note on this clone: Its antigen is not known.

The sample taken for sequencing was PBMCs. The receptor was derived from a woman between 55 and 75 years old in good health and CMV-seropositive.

The DNA for the CDR3 is TGTGCCAGCAGTACGACAGGAGCCACCTTAGGCTATGGCTACACCTTC. Residues: CASSTTGATLGYGYTF. This chain joins TRBV28 and TRBJ1-2, with D tentatively TRBD1 (6 bases). The germline V gene has CDR1 MDHEN and CDR2 SYDVKM. V was trimmed by 5 bases and J by 4 bases, leaving 20 bases between them. The CDR3 is made up of 16 amino acids.